These 23 T cell receptor beta chains came from one sample sequenced in a study of T cell repertoires in cytomegalovirus infection. TCRdb used MiXCR to reprocess the reads, holding one entry per CDR3 protein. The sample shows approximately 500,000 distinct CDR3 sequences, around 27% of them seen only once. Sample: PBMCs. These receptors all come from a human donor in good health (CMV status not recorded). Some clones in this sample may be carry-over from other donors' samples.

This clonotype was picked up many times. This sequence joins TRBV28 and TRBJ1-2; 7 nucleotides agree with TRBD1. Losses at the gene ends were 10 bases for V and 0 bases for J; bases not matched to a gene: 14. This CDR3 region has 16 residues. Germline CDR1 reads MDHEN; CDR2 reads SYDVKM. The CDR3 coding sequence is TGTGCCATCAAAGGGGGAGGACAGGACGCTAACTATGGCTACACCTTC. Amino acids: CAIKGGGQDANYGYTF.

The gene calls are TRBV4-3 and TRBJ2-2; 7 nucleotides agree with TRBD2. This CDR3 region has 16 residues. Germline loops: CDR1 LGHNA, CDR2 YSLEER. The J segment lost 7 bases and the V segment lost 1 base, leaving 9 bases of the junction unmatched. The CDR3: CASSQGFGTKGGELFF. Here the CDR3 DNA reads TGCGCCAGCAGCCAAGGGTTCGGGACTAAAGGCGGGGAGCTGTTTTTT.

This clonotype occurred a few times. This chain links TRBV7-8 with TRBJ1-1; D not resolved. The V gene lost 4 bases and the J gene lost 0 bases, with 9 bases spanning the gap. Per the germline V gene, CDR1 is SGHVS and CDR2 is FQNEAQ. CDR3 length: 14 amino acids. The CDR3 protein is CASSWEAVNTEAFF. The DNA for the CDR3 is TGTGCCAGCAGCTGGGAGGCCGTGAACACTGAAGCTTTCTTT.

This clonotype was found a few times. The V call is TRBV12-3 or TRBV12-4, the J call TRBJ2-3; D may be TRBD2 (6 bases). The germline V and J ends were trimmed by 6 bases and 4 bases, with 14 bases remaining between them. This CDR3 is built from 14 residues. The CDR3 DNA follows: TGTGCCAGCAGCGGGACTTCGACCGCAGATACGCAGTATTTT. Translated: CASSGTSTADTQYF.

The chain couples TRBV9 to TRBJ2-4, with a weak D call TRBD1 (6 bases). Germline assignment: CDR1 SGDLS and CDR2 YYNGEE. The CDR3 runs to 14 residues. V dropped 3 bases and J dropped 6 bases, with 13 bases sitting between them. In DNA, the CDR3 is TGTGCCAGCAGCGCGGACAGCTTTCGAAACATTCAGTACTTC. Its protein is CASSADSFRNIQYF.

This clonotype was detected only a few times. The DNA of the CDR3 is TGTGCCAGCAAGGCACCAGCAGCCAATCAGCCCCAGCATTTT. This gives the protein CASKAPAANQPQHF. The V gene is TRBV28, the J gene TRBJ1-5; no clear D gene. The CDR3 is made up of 14 amino acids. Germline V gene data show CDR1 as MDHEN and CDR2 as SYDVKM. V shed 7 bases and J shed 3 bases, with 13 bases lying between them.

The chain is built from TRBV28 and TRBJ1-2; no clear D gene. The CDR3 covers 14 residues. CDR1 and CDR2 (germline): MDHEN, SYDVKM. Trimming stripped 6 bases from V and 7 bases from J, with 18 bases between. DNA for the CDR3: TGTGCCAGCAGCCCCCCTTCTTTTTTCAGTGGCTACACCTTC. Its protein product is CASSPPSFFSGYTF.

This clonotype has more than one count but fewer than ten. The chain recombines TRBV20-1 with TRBJ1-2; D might be TRBD1 (6 bases). CDR1 DFQATT and CDR2 SNEGSKA come from the germline V gene (reference sequence). The CDR3 runs to 13 residues. With 6 bases removed from V and 6 bases from J, the gap between germline ends came to 17 bases. CDR3 DNA: TGCAGTGCCCCAAAAGGGGGGCGGCATGGCTACACCTTC. It codes for CSAPKGGRHGYTF.

This clonotype was counted between two and nine times. The chain combines TRBV28 with TRBJ2-4; D perhaps matches TRBD2 (5 bases). The CDR3 is 19 amino acids. V lost 3 bases, J lost 0 bases, and 21 bases lay in between. The germline gives CDR1 MDHEN, CDR2 SYDVKM. CDR3 coding DNA: TGTGCCAGCAGTTTTCCCCGTCTCGGGGTTGCCTTAGCCAAAAACATTCAGTACTTC. This gives the protein CASSFPRLGVALAKNIQYF.

This clonotype was recorded many times. This chain links TRBV7-6 with TRBJ2-2; D remains ambiguous. Germline assignment: CDR1 SGHVS and CDR2 FNYEAQ. The CDR3 has 16 amino acids. V was cut by 2 bases and J by 1 base, with 11 bases left in between. This CDR3 reads CASSLRTGMNTGELFF. DNA for the CDR3: TGTGCCAGCAGCTTAAGAACTGGGATGAACACCGGGGAGCTGTTTTTT.

The V gene is TRBV7-6, the J gene TRBJ1-1; no definite D call. From germline, CDR1 is SGHVS and CDR2 FNYEAQ. Deletions cut 11 bases from V and 1 base from J, with 8 bases between. The CDR3 contains 11 residues. CDR3 coding DNA: TGTGCCGGGTTCTCGAACACTGAAGCTTTCTTT. Encoded protein: CAGFSNTEAFF. The full variable domain, its missing parts supplied by reference TRBV7-6 and TRBJ1-1, is GAGVSQSPRYKVTKRGQDVALRCDPISGHVSLYWYRQALGQGPEFLTYFNYEAQQDKSGLPNDRFSAERPEGSISTLTIQRTEQRDSAMYRCAGFSNTEAFFGQGTRLTVV.

This clonotype has ten or more counts. The gene calls are TRBV29-1 and TRBJ1-2; tentative D call: TRBD1 (5 bases). Germline-derived CDR1 and CDR2 are SQVTM and ANQGSEA. V was pared by 1 base and J by 0 bases, with 9 bases between. CDR3 length equals 14 residues. This CDR3 reads CSVEVARANYGYTF. CDR3 sequence (DNA): TGCAGCGTTGAAGTTGCCAGGGCTAACTATGGCTACACCTTC. Drawing the rest from reference TRBV29-1 and TRBJ1-2, the complete variable domain is SAVISQKPSRDICQRGTSLTIQCQVDSQVTMMFWYRQQPGQSLTLIATANQGSEATYESGFVIDKFPISRPNLTFSTLTVSNMSPEDSSIYLCSVEVARANYGYTFGSGTRLTVV.

The CDR3 DNA follows: TGTGCCAGCAGCCAGGGGGACCTAGGGGTTCCATCCTACGAGCAGTACTTC. Amino acid sequence: CASSQGDLGVPSYEQYF. The chain recombines TRBV14 with TRBJ2-7; possibly TRBD1 or TRBD2 for D (5 bases each). Trimming removed 3 bases at V and 1 base at J, with 19 bases between. The length of the CDR3 is 17 residues. In germline, CDR1 is SGHDN, CDR2 FVKESK. The full variable domain, completed using reference TRBV14 and TRBJ2-7, is EAGVTQFPSHSVIEKGQTVTLRCDPISGHDNLYWYRRVMGKEIKFLLHFVKESKQDESGMPNNRFLAERTGGTYSTLKVQPAELEDSGVYFCASSQGDLGVPSYEQYFGPGTRLTVT.

The chain is built from TRBV29-1 and TRBJ1-4; D is possibly TRBD1 (5 bases). Trimming stripped 4 bases from V and 7 bases from J, with 10 bases between. CDR1 is SQVTM and CDR2 is ANQGSEA in the germline V gene. This CDR3 contains 12 residues. This CDR3 is CSVAGLGEKLFF. As DNA, the CDR3 is TGCAGCGTTGCAGGGCTGGGTGAAAAACTGTTTTTT.

The V call is TRBV18, the J call TRBJ1-3; no clear D. This CDR3 has 17 amino acids. V was trimmed by 3 bases and J by 4 bases, leaving 19 bases between them. The germline gives CDR1 KGHSH, CDR2 LQKENI. Here the CDR3 reads CASSPYVGEVTGNTIYF. CDR3 nucleotide sequence: TGTGCCAGCTCACCGTACGTAGGTGAAGTGACCGGAAACACCATATATTTT.

This clonotype showed up many times. The gene calls are TRBV7-8 and TRBJ1-2; 8 nucleotides match TRBD1. J lost 5 bases, V lost 1 base, and 9 bases had no gene match. The CDR3 covers 16 residues. Germline values: CDR1 SGHVS, CDR2 FQNEAQ. CDR3 amino acids: CASSLVSRQGPYGYTF. CDR3 nucleotide sequence: TGTGCCAGCAGCTTAGTATCCCGACAGGGGCCATATGGCTACACCTTC.

This chain uses TRBV6-2 or TRBV6-3 with TRBJ1-2; a weak D match, TRBD1 (5 bases). The germline V and J ends were trimmed by 6 bases and 4 bases, with 18 bases remaining between them. CDR1 MNHEY and CDR2 SVGEGT come from the germline V gene. CDR3 length equals 15 residues. The CDR3 is CASSHLIEGPYGYTF. CDR3 sequence (DNA): TGTGCCAGCAGCCACCTCATAGAGGGACCCTATGGCTACACCTTC.

This clonotype was recorded once. V is TRBV7-6 and J is TRBJ2-1, with 8 bases identical to TRBD1. The germline V gene encodes CDR1 SGHVS and CDR2 FNYEAQ. J was trimmed by 5 bases and V by 3 bases; bases with no gene match: 3. This CDR3 spans 14 amino acids. The CDR3 here is CASSLDRAHNEQFF. In DNA form, the CDR3 reads TGTGCCAGCAGCTTGGACAGGGCCCACAATGAGCAGTTCTTC.

In its sample, this clonotype was seen a few times. The V and J genes are TRBV20-1 and TRBJ1-5; 7 nucleotides align to TRBD1. Germline V gene data show CDR1 as DFQATT and CDR2 as SNEGSKA (reference sequence). V dropped 5 bases and J dropped 7; count of bases not matched to a gene: 8. The CDR3 covers 13 residues. The CDR3 DNA reads as TGCAGTGCTCTAGAGGGGGCTGGCCAGCCCCAGCATTTT. Translation: CSALEGAGQPQHF.

By proportion, this clonotype is large. The V call is TRBV5-4, the J call TRBJ2-3; D is unresolved. The V gene lost 4 bases and the J gene lost 2 bases, with 5 bases spanning the gap. CDR3 length: 12 amino acids. Per germline, CDR1 SGHNT and CDR2 YYREEE (reference sequence). CDR3 region: CASSHNTDTQYF. The CDR3 region has the DNA TGTGCCAGCAGCCACAACACAGATACGCAGTATTTT. The full variable domain, rest sourced from reference TRBV5-4 and TRBJ2-3, is ETGVTQSPTHLIKTRGQQVTLRCSSQSGHNTVSWYQQALGQGPQFIFQYYREEENGRGNFPPRFSGLQFPNYSSELNVNALELDDSALYLCASSHNTDTQYFGPGTRLTVL.

This clonotype was recorded a few times. The CDR3 region has the DNA TGTGCCAGCAGCCCGGACAGCGGGGGCAATCAGCCCCAGCATTTT. Translated, it gives CASSPDSGGNQPQHF. V and J are TRBV7-6 and TRBJ1-5; D is perhaps TRBD1 (6 bases). CDR3 length: 15 residues. Germline loops: CDR1 SGHVS, CDR2 FNYEAQ. V shed 5 bases and J shed 2 bases, with 13 bases lying between them.

The CDR3 loop reads CASSLEVGLAGTHNEQFF. In nucleotides, the CDR3 is TGTGCCAGCAGCTTAGAGGTCGGACTAGCGGGAACTCACAATGAGCAGTTCTTC. This chain uses TRBV7-6 with TRBJ2-1; 12 bases agree with TRBD2. The CDR3 runs to 18 residues. Per germline, CDR1 SGHVS and CDR2 FNYEAQ. Unmatched junction bases numbered 9, after V lost 1 base and J lost 5 bases.

This chain joins TRBV5-6 and TRBJ1-3, with D uncertain. V shed 0 bases and J shed 6 bases, with 13 bases lying between them. CDR1 is SGHDT and CDR2 is YYEEEE in the germline V gene. The CDR3 length is 15 residues. DNA for the CDR3: TGTGCCAGCAGCTTGGAGGTCGCCGGGTCAAACACCATATATTTT. This encodes CASSLEVAGSNTIYF.